A selection of T cell receptor beta chains follows, all from one sample in a study of T cell responses to AZD1222 COVID-19 vaccine. Some clones are missing from TCRdb's copy, which holds only in-frame ones; the method was immunoSEQ multiplex PCR. The table records under 150,000 clones, approximately 91% of them present only once. The specimen was peripheral blood, collected 28 days after the second AZD1222 dose. The receptors stem from an adult who received the AZD1222 COVID-19 vaccine. The CDR3 runs from the conserved cysteine through the conserved F or W. Fields, in order: D gene, J gene, V gene, clone size, CDR3 protein, CDR3 DNA. The D gene is left open where the match is weak. Size is omitted from some rows. Given values are once, few, many or a class for expanded clones.

.	TRBJ1-2	TRBV4-2	.	CASSQDIGWVPGVDGYTF	TGTGCCAGCAGCCAAGATATAGGGTGGGTTCCAGGGGTGGATGGCTACACCTTC
.	TRBJ1-1	TRBV5-4	.	CASSFIDRANTEAFF	TGTGCCAGCAGCTTCATCGACAGAGCGAACACTGAAGCTTTCTTT
TRBD1	TRBJ1-1	TRBV19	.	CASREGTVNTEAFF	TGTGCCAGTAGAGAGGGGACAGTCAACACTGAAGCTTTCTTT
TRBD1	TRBJ1-1	TRBV6-5	few	CASRPQGGVPEAFF	TGTGCCAGCAGGCCACAGGGGGGGGTCCCTGAAGCTTTCTTT
.	TRBJ1-5	TRBV12-3/TRBV12-4	.	CASSFRENQPQHF	TGTGCCAGCAGTTTCAGGGAAAATCAGCCCCAGCATTTT
TRBD1	TRBJ1-2	TRBV18	.	CASSPSGTGLAEGYTF	TGTGCCAGCTCACCATCCGGGACAGGGCTGGCGGAGGGCTACACCTTC
.	TRBJ1-2	TRBV19	.	CASTRQGGNNYGYTF	TGTGCCAGTACGCGTCAAGGGGGAAATAACTATGGCTACACCTTC
.	TRBJ1-2	TRBV5-8	.	CASSPGWGSYGYTF	TGTGCCAGCAGCCCTGGGTGGGGGAGCTATGGCTACACCTTC
TRBD1	TRBJ1-2	TRBV19	.	CASQGQGAFGYTF	TGTGCCAGCCAGGGACAGGGGGCTTTTGGCTACACCTTC
.	TRBJ1-1	TRBV7-2	.	CASSFSGEAFF	TGTGCCAGCAGCTTTTCAGGTGAAGCTTTCTTT
.	TRBJ1-2	TRBV2	once	CASSGRNYGYTF	TGTGCCAGCAGCGGACGAAACTATGGCTACACCTTC
.	TRBJ1-3	TRBV21-1	.	CASSVQGADTIYF	TGTGCCAGCAGCGTCCAGGGTGCGGACACCATATATTTT
.	TRBJ1-1	TRBV2	.	CASTRQPMGTEAFF	TGTGCCAGCACCCGACAGCCTATGGGGACTGAAGCTTTCTTT
.	TRBJ1-3	TRBV11-2	.	CASSLDSLRPSGNTIYF	TGTGCCAGCAGCTTGGACAGCCTTCGTCCCTCTGGAAACACCATATATTTT